This TCR beta chain appears in the sequencing data of a study of T cell responses to AZD1222 COVID-19 vaccine. V was cut by 0 bases and J by 0 bases, with 2 bases left in between. Per germline, CDR1 LNHDA and CDR2 SQIVND (reference sequence). The CDR3 length is 13 residues. TCRdb's table, derived via immunoSEQ multiplex PCR, lists solely in-frame clones and lacks some. Of around 150,000 clones listed, 75% to 90% are singletons. V gene TRBV19 combines with J gene TRBJ1-1; D not resolved. Here the sequenced sample was peripheral blood, taken on day 0 of AZD1222 vaccination. This TCR derives from an adult in good health. The DNA of the CDR3 is TGTGCCAGTAGTATAGATTTGAACACTGAAGCTTTCTTT. Amino acids: CASSIDLNTEAFF.